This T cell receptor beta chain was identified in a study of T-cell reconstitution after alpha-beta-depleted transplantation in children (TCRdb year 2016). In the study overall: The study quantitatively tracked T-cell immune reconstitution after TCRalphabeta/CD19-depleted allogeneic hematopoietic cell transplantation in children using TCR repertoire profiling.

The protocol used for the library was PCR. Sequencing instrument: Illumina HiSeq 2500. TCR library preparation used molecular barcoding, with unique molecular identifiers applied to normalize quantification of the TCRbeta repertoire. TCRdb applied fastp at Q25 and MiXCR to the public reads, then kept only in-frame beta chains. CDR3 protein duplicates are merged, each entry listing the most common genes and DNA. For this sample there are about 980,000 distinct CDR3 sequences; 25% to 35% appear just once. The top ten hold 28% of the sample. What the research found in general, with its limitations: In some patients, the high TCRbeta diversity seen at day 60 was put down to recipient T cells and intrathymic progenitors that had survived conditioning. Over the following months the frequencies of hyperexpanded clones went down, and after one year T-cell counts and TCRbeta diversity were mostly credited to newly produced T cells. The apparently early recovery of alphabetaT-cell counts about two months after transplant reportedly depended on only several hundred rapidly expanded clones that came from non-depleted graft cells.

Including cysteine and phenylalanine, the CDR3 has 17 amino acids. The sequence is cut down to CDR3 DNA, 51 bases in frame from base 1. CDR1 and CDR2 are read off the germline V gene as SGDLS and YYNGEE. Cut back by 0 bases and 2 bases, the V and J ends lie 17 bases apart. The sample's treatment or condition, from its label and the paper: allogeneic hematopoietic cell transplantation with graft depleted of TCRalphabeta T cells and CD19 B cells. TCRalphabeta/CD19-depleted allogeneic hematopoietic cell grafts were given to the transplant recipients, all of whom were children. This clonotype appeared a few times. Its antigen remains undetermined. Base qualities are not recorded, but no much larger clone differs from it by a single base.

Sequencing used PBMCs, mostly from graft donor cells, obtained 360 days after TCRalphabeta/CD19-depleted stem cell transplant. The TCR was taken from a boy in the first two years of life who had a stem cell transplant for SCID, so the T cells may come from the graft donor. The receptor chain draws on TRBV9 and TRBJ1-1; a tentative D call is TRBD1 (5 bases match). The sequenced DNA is TGTGCCAGCAGCGTAGGGGCAGGGTTGAGGTTCAACACTGAAGCTTTCTTT. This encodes CASSVGAGLRFNTEAFF.